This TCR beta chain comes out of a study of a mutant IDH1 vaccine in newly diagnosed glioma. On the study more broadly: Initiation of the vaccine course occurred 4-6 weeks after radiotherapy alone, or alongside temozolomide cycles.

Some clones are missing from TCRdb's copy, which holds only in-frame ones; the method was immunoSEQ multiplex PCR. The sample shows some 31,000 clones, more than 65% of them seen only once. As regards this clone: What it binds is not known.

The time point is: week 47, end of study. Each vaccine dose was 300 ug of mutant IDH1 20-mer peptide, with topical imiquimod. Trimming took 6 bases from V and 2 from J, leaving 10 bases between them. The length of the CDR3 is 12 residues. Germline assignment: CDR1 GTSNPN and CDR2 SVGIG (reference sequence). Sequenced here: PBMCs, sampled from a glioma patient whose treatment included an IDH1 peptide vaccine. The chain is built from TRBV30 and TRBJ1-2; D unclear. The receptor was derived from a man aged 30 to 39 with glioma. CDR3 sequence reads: CACPHSNYGYTF. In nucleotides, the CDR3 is TGTGCCTGTCCGCACTCCAACTATGGCTACACCTTC.